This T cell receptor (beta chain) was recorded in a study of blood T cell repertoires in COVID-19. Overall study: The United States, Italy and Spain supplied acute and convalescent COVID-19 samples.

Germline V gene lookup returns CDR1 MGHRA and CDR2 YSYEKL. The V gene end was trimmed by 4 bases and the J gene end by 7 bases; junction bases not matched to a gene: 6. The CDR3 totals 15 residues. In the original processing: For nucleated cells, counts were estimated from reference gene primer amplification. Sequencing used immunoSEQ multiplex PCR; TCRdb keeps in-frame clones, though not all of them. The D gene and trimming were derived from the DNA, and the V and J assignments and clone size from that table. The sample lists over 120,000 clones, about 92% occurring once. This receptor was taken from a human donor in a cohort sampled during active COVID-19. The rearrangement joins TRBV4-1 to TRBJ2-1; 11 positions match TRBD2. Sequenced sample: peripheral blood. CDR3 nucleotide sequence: TGCGCCAGCAGCCGTATAGCGGGGGGGCAAAATGAGCAGTTCTTC. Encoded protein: CASSRIAGGQNEQFF.